These T cell receptor beta chains were read from a single sample in a study of PD-1 blockade in classical Hodgkin lymphoma. Assay: immunoSEQ multiplex PCR; the TCRdb copy retains only in-frame clones and omits some. The table includes approximately 93,000 clones, around 80% detected once. Sequencing used peripheral blood mononuclear cells (PBMCs), obtained before the fourth cycle of nivolumab. The receptor set was obtained from a human donor with classical Hodgkin lymphoma. CDR3s include the opening cysteine and the closing phenylalanine or tryptophan. Each record gives: D gene, V gene, J gene, clone size, CDR3 DNA, CDR3 protein. The D gene is left open where the match is weak. Size values are once, few and many counts, or a class for expanded clones, and some rows have none.

>NA|TRBV7-9|TRBJ1-5|NA
TGTGCCAGCAGCTCGTGGGGGTCGGGGCAGCCCCAGCATTTT
CASSSWGSGQPQHF
>NA|TRBV7-3|TRBJ2-1|NA
TGTGCCAGCAGCGGACGGATTGACTACAATGAGCAGTTCTTC
CASSGRIDYNEQFF
>NA|TRBV4-2|TRBJ1-2|NA
TGTGCCAGCAGCCAAGATATAGGAACCAGAGGCTACACCTTC
CASSQDIGTRGYTF
>NA|TRBV6-6|TRBJ1-1|NA
TGTGCCAGCAGCGGGGATTCGTACACTGAAGCTTTCTTT
CASSGDSYTEAFF
>TRBD2|TRBV19|TRBJ2-3|NA
TGTGCCAGTAGTATCATTGCGGGAGGTAGTTTCGCCATGCCAGATACGCAGTATTTT
CASSIIAGGSFAMPDTQYF
>NA|TRBV7-8|TRBJ2-3|NA
TGTGCCAGCAGCCCCTATTCTAGCACAGATACGCAGTATTTT
CASSPYSSTDTQYF
>NA|TRBV7-6|TRBJ2-1|NA
TGTGCCAGCAGCTTTGGAGGGGACTCCTACAATGAGCAGTTCTTC
CASSFGGDSYNEQFF
>NA|TRBV6-1|TRBJ2-7|few
TGTGCCAGCAGTGAAGCAAGGAGGGATAACGAGCAGTACTTC
CASSEARRDNEQYF
>NA|TRBV30|TRBJ2-2|few
TGTGCCTGGTCAGCCGGGGAGCTGTTTTTT
CAWSAGELFF
>NA|TRBV6-5|TRBJ2-7|NA
TGTGCCAGCAGCAACAGGCCCCCCCCGCTGTACGAGCAGTACTTC
CASSNRPPPLYEQYF
>NA|TRBV28|TRBJ2-3|NA
TGTGCCAGCAGTGGTGCCCTGGGCGGTAGCACAGATACGCAGTATTTT
CASSGALGGSTDTQYF
>NA|TRBV9|TRBJ2-3|NA
TGTGCCAGCAGCGTAGCTTCCTCAGATACGCAGTATTTT
CASSVASSDTQYF
>NA|TRBV9|TRBJ2-1|medium-sized
TGTGCCAGCGGACAGGGAGGGAGTGAGCAGTTCTTC
CASGQGGSEQFF
>TRBD1|TRBV5-4|TRBJ1-5|NA
TGTGCCAGCAGCCCGGGAACAGGGGATTATCAGCCCCAGCATTTT
CASSPGTGDYQPQHF
>TRBD2|TRBV6-5|TRBJ2-7|once
TGTGCCAGCAGCTACCAAACGGGACTAGTCGTGAGGCAGTACTTC
CASSYQTGLVVRQYF
>NA|TRBV2|TRBJ1-1|NA
TGTGCCAGCAGTGAATTCGAAGCCTTGAACACTGAAGCTTTCTTT
CASSEFEALNTEAFF
>NA|TRBV28|TRBJ2-7|NA
TGTGCCAGCAGTTTAGCTGGGGGCCCGACCTTTGCCTACGAGCAGTACTTC
CASSLAGGPTFAYEQYF
>NA|TRBV10-3|TRBJ2-1|NA
TGTGCCATCAGTGGCGGAGGGGTAAATGAGCAGTTCTTC
CAISGGGVNEQFF
>TRBD1|TRBV7-9|TRBJ1-6|NA
TGTGCCAGCAGCTTAGAGGGACAGGGGAATTCACCCCTCCACTTT
CASSLEGQGNSPLHF
>TRBD2|TRBV2|TRBJ2-5|NA
TGTGCCAGCAGTGGGAGAGCCCTAGCGGGGACCCAGTACTTC
CASSGRALAGTQYF
>TRBD1|TRBV11-2|TRBJ2-7|many
TGTGCCAGCAGCTTCCTAACAGGGGGCCCCTACGAGCAGTACTTC
CASSFLTGGPYEQYF
>NA|TRBV18|TRBJ1-5|NA
TGTGCCAGCTCACCAGATCACAGCTATAGCAATCAGCCCCAGCATTTT
CASSPDHSYSNQPQHF
>NA|TRBV5-4|TRBJ2-5|once
TGTGCCAGCAGCGGAGGACAGCAGCAAGAGACCCAGTACTTC
CASSGGQQQETQYF
>TRBD1|TRBV7-9|TRBJ2-5|NA
TGTGCCAGCAGCCACAGGGGCTTCGCTGTAGGAGAGACCCAGTACTTC
CASSHRGFAVGETQYF
>NA|TRBV28|TRBJ1-2|NA
TGTGCCAGCAGTTTAGTCGACTATGGCTACACCTTC
CASSLVDYGYTF
>TRBD1|TRBV7-8|TRBJ2-7|NA
TGTGCCAGCAGCTTATACGGGGCAGGGGGAACGAGGAACGAGCAGTACTTC
CASSLYGAGGTRNEQYF
>NA|TRBV5-4|TRBJ1-6|NA
TGTGCCAGCAGCTTGCAGCGGAATTCACCCCTCCACTTT
CASSLQRNSPLHF